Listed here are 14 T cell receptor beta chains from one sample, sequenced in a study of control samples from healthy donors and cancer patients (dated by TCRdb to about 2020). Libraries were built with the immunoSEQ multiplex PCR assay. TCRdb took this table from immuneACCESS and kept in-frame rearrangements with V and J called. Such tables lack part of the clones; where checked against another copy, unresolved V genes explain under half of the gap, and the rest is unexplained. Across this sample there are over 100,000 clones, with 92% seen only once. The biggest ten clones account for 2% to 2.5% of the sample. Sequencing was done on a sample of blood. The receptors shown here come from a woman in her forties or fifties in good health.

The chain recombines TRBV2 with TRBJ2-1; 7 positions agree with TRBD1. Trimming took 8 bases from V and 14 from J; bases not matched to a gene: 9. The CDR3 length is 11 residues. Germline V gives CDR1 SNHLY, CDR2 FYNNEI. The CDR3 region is CASGVGQREFF. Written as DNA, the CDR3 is TGTGCCAGCGGCGTGGGACAGAGAGAGTTCTTC.

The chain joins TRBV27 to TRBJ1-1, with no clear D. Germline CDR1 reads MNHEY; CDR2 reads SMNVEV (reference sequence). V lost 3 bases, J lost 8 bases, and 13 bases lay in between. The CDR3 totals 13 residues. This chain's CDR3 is CASSFLVNKEAFF. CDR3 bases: TGTGCCAGCAGTTTTCTCGTAAACAAAGAAGCTTTCTTT.

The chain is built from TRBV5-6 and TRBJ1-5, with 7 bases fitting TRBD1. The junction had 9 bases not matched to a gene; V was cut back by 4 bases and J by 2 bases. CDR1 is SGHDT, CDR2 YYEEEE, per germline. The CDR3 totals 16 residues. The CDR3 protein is CASSGGTAGGNQPQHF. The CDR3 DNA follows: TGTGCCAGCAGCGGAGGGACAGCCGGGGGCAATCAGCCCCAGCATTTT.

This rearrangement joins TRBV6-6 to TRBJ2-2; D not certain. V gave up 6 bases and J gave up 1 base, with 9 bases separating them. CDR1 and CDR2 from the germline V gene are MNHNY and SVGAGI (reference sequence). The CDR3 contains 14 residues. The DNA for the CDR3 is TGTGCCAGCAGGAGAGTTTTGAACACCGGGGAGCTGTTTTTT. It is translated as CASRRVLNTGELFF.

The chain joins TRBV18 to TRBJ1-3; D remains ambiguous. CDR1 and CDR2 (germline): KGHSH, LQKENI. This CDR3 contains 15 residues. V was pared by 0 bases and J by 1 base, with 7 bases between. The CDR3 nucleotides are TGTGCCAGCTCACCACCGAACGAATCTGGAAACACCATATATTTT. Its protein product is CASSPPNESGNTIYF.

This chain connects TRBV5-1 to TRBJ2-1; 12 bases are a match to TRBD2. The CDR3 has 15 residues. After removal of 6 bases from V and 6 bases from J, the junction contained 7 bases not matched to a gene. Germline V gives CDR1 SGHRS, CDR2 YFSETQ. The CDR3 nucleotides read TGCGCCAGCACCTACTCTAGCGGGGGGGCCAATGAGCAGTTCTTC. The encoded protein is CASTYSSGGANEQFF.

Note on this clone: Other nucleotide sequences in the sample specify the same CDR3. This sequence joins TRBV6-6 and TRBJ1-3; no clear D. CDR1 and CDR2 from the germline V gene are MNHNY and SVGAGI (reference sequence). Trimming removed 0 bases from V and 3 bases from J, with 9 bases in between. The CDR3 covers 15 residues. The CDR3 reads CASSYSEGGGNTIYF. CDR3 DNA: TGTGCCAGCAGTTACTCGGAAGGAGGTGGAAACACCATATATTTT.

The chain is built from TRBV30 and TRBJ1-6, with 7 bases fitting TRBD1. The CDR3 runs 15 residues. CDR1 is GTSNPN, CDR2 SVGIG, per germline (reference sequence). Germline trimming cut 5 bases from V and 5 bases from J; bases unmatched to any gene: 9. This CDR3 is CAWDLGGADNSPLHF. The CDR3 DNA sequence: TGTGCCTGGGACCTAGGGGGCGCAGATAATTCACCCCTCCACTTT.

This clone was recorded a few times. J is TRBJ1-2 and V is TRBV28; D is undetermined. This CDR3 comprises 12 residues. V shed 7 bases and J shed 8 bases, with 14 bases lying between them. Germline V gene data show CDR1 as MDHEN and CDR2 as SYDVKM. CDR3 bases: TGTGCCAGCAACTATCTAAAGGGAGGCTACACCTTC. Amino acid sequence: CASNYLKGGYTF.

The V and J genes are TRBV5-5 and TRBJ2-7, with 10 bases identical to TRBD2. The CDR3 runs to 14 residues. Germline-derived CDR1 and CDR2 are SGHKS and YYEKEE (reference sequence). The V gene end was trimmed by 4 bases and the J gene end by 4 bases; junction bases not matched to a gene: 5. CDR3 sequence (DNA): TGTGCCAGCAGCAGGACTAGCGGAGATTACGAGCAGTACTTC. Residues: CASSRTSGDYEQYF.

The chain's CDR3 is CASSSSQIDSHNEQFF. The CDR3, as DNA: TGTGCCAGCAGCTCCTCGCAGATCGACTCCCACAATGAGCAGTTCTTC. V gene TRBV12-1 combines with J gene TRBJ2-1; no check of the table's D call, TRBD2, against the DNA was made. TRBV12-1 is a known pseudogene. CDR3 size: 16 residues.

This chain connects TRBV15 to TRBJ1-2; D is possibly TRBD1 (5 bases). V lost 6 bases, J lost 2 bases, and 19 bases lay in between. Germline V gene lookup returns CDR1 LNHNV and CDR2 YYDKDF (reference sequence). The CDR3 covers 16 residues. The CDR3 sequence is CATSKSRQHPNYGYTF. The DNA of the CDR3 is TGTGCCACCAGTAAAAGCAGACAGCATCCCAACTATGGCTACACCTTC.

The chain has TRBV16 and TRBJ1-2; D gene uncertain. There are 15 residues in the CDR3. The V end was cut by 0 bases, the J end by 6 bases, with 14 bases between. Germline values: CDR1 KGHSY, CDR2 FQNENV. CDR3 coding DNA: TGTGCCAGCAGCCAATCGCCCGGAGGCGGAAATGGCTACACCTTC. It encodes CASSQSPGGGNGYTF.

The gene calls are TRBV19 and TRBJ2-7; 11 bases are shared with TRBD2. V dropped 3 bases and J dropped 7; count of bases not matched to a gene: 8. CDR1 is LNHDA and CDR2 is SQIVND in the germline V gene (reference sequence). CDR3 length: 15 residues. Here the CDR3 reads CASSMRTSGLKEQYF. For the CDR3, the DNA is TGTGCCAGTAGTATGAGGACTAGCGGGCTTAAAGAGCAGTACTTC.